Presented here are 19 T cell receptor beta chains from one specimen sequenced in a study of T cell repertoires in cytomegalovirus infection. TCRdb fed the reads into MiXCR, producing one record per CDR3 protein. The sample lists about 120,000 distinct CDR3 sequences, around 31% occurring once. These TCRs' antigens remain unknown. Sequenced here: CD8+ T cells from cultured PBMCs, sampled from culture after CMV antigen stimulation. The receptors derive from a human donor in good health (CMV status not recorded). Some clones in this sample may be carry-over from other donors' samples.

The rearrangement uses TRBV12-3 or TRBV12-4 and TRBJ2-3; D unresolved. Trimming removed 7 bases from V and 3 bases from J, with 11 bases in between. The CDR3 spans 13 residues. The CDR3 is CASTGPWTDTQYF. The CDR3 DNA reads as TGTGCCAGCACAGGACCCTGGACAGATACGCAGTATTTT.

The rearrangement uses TRBV27 and TRBJ1-6; no definite D call. Per the germline V gene, CDR1 is MNHEY and CDR2 is SMNVEV (reference sequence). The CDR3 is 13 amino acids. V was cut by 2 bases and J by 10 bases, with 9 bases left in between. CDR3 nucleotide sequence: TGTGCCAGCAGTTTAGGTTCGGCATCACCCCTCCACTTT. It translates to CASSLGSASPLHF.

This clonotype was observed many times. J is TRBJ2-1 and V is TRBV4-1, with TRBD2 matching 9 bases. Germline V CDR1 and CDR2: MGHRA, YSYEKL. This CDR3 is 16 amino acids long. V lost 0 bases to trimming and J lost 2 bases; unmatched junction nucleotides: 2. CDR3 nucleotides: TGCGCCAGCAGCCAAGATATAGCGGGAGCCTACAATGAGCAGTTCTTC. Encoded protein: CASSQDIAGAYNEQFF.

The chain joins TRBV7-3 to TRBJ1-1; 12 bases agree with TRBD1. V shed 1 base and J 3 bases; nucleotides not matched to a gene: 9. CDR3 size: 18 residues. CDR1 is SGHTA and CDR2 is FQGTGA in the germline V gene. The CDR3, as DNA: TGTGCCAGCAGCTTAATGCCTTTTGGGACAGGGGGCCACACTGAAGCTTTCTTT. The encoded protein is CASSLMPFGTGGHTEAFF. Complete variable domain (other parts from reference TRBV7-3 and TRBJ1-1): GAGVSQTPSNKVTEKGKYVELRCDPISGHTALYWYRQSLGQGPEFLIYFQGTGAADDSGLPNDRFFAVRPEGSVSTLKIQRTERGDSAVYLCASSLMPFGTGGHTEAFFGQGTRLTVV.

The gene calls are TRBV7-9 and TRBJ1-4; perhaps TRBD1 as D (5 bases). Trimming pared 2 bases from V and 8 bases from J, leaving 15 bases between. The CDR3 totals 15 residues. Germline V lookup: CDR1 SEHNR, CDR2 FQNEAQ (reference sequence). The CDR3 protein is CASSLRIRGKEKLFF. In DNA form, the CDR3 reads TGTGCCAGCAGCTTAAGGATCCGGGGGAAGGAAAAACTGTTTTTT.

This clonotype was recorded many times. The chain has TRBV7-9 and TRBJ2-2; 7 nucleotides agree with TRBD1. Germline V gene data show CDR1 as SEHNR and CDR2 as FQNEAQ (reference sequence). The V segment lost 5 bases and the J segment 0 bases; nucleotides outside the gene matches: 12. The CDR3 has 18 residues. Here the CDR3 DNA reads TGTGCCAGCAGCCCCCCACAGTGGCAGGGGGCGAACACCGGGGAGCTGTTTTTT. This translates into CASSPPQWQGANTGELFF. Full variable domain (outside the CDR3, taken from reference TRBV7-9 and TRBJ2-2): DTGVSQNPRHKITKRGQNVTFRCDPISEHNRLYWYRQTLGQGPEFLTYFQNEAQLEKSRLLSDRFSAERPKGSFSTLEIQRTEQGDSAMYLCASSPPQWQGANTGELFFGEGSRLTVL.

The chain employs TRBV7-1 and TRBJ1-2; 8 nucleotides align to TRBD1. TRBV7-1 is filed as an ORF, its function uncertain. CDR3 length: 15 residues. V lost 6 bases, J lost 2 bases, and 8 bases stayed unmatched. The CDR3 bases are TGTGCCAGCAGTTCGGACCGGGACAGGAACTATGGCTACACCTTC. Amino acids: CASSSDRDRNYGYTF.

This chain links TRBV11-2 with TRBJ1-6, with a possible D match to TRBD1 (5 bases). CDR1 SGHAT and CDR2 FQNNGV come from the germline V gene. The CDR3 spans 16 residues. V gave up 4 bases and J gave up 9 bases, with 19 bases separating them. The CDR3 nucleotides read TGTGCCAGCAGCTCGTCCTTTGGGACCGAAATTTCACCCCTCCACTTT. Protein: CASSSSFGTEISPLHF.

V gene TRBV6-2 or TRBV6-3 combines with J gene TRBJ2-1; 10 bases line up with TRBD2. This CDR3 has 15 residues. The germline V gene has CDR1 MNHEY and CDR2 SVGEGT. J gave up 4 bases and V 7 bases, and 7 bases lay outside the gene matches. The CDR3 DNA follows: TGTGCCAGCACGGCCAAGCGGGGGGGGTACAATGAGCAGTTCTTC. It encodes CASTAKRGGYNEQFF.

This clonotype was seen a handful of times. The chain joins TRBV7-6 to TRBJ2-7; D possibly corresponds to TRBD2 (6 bases). The germline V gene has CDR1 SGHVS and CDR2 FNYEAQ. V was cut by 5 bases and J by 6 bases, with 17 bases left in between. The CDR3 length is 14 residues. The CDR3 bases are TGTGCCAGCAGCCCCCCCTTAGCGGCGGGCGAGCAGTACTTC. Translating it yields CASSPPLAAGEQYF.

This clonotype was found a few times. CDR3 sequence: CASIRSGAQETQYF. The CDR3 DNA sequence: TGTGCCAGCATCCGATCCGGGGCCCAAGAGACCCAGTACTTC. The V call is TRBV7-6, the J call TRBJ2-5; perhaps D is TRBD1 or TRBD2 (5 bases each). The CDR3 consists of 14 residues. V dropped 7 bases and J dropped 1 base, with 13 bases sitting between them. Germline CDR1 SGHVS, CDR2 FNYEAQ.

This clonotype was observed many times. The chain uses TRBV7-2 and TRBJ2-7, with 13 bases lining up with TRBD2. Looked up from germline, CDR1 is SGHTA and CDR2 is FQGNSA. This CDR3 has 15 residues. V lost 5 bases, J lost 2 bases, and 3 bases stayed unmatched. The CDR3 DNA sequence: TGTGCCAGCAGCGCAGGACTAGCGGGGGCCTACGAGCAGTACTTC. It translates to CASSAGLAGAYEQYF.

The chain is built from TRBV27 and TRBJ2-7; D is undetermined. The germline V and J ends were trimmed by 4 bases and 2 bases, with 9 bases remaining between them. The germline V gene encodes CDR1 MNHEY and CDR2 SMNVEV (reference sequence). The CDR3 contains 13 residues. The CDR3 protein is CASSYDGTYEQYF. DNA for the CDR3: TGTGCCAGCAGTTATGACGGTACCTACGAGCAGTACTTC.

The chain is built from TRBV3-1 and TRBJ2-7; the D gene is possibly TRBD1 (6 bases). CDR1 and CDR2 (germline): LGHDT, YNNKEL (reference sequence). The CDR3 sequence is 17 residues long. Trimming removed 0 bases at V and 0 bases at J, with 15 bases between. The CDR3 is CASSQETLGHYSYEQYF. The CDR3 region has the DNA TGTGCCAGCAGCCAAGAAACTTTGGGACACTACTCCTACGAGCAGTACTTC.

The rearrangement uses TRBV6-8 and TRBJ2-7; 10 bases are a match to TRBD1. CDR3 length: 14 amino acids. V lost 7 bases, J lost 6 bases, and 9 bases stayed unmatched. Germline V gives CDR1 MNHGY, CDR2 SAAAGT. The CDR3 here is CASNPTGGTSEQYF. DNA of the CDR3: TGTGCCAGCAACCCGACAGGGGGCACTTCCGAGCAGTACTTC.

This clonotype was observed at least ten times. J is TRBJ2-1 and V is TRBV7-6; no reliable D call. V lost 0 bases and J lost 5, with 11 bases in between. Germline-derived CDR1 and CDR2 are SGHVS and FNYEAQ. The CDR3 is made up of 15 amino acids. CDR3 residues: CASSLAVLTDNEQFF. The CDR3 nucleotides read TGTGCCAGCAGCTTAGCGGTTCTCACGGACAATGAGCAGTTCTTC.

This rearrangement joins TRBV7-6 to TRBJ1-2; maybe TRBD1 (6 bases). Germline assignment: CDR1 SGHVS and CDR2 FNYEAQ. The ends were cut back, 1 base at V and 7 bases at J, with 22 bases in the middle. The CDR3 has 17 amino acids. The CDR3 region is CASSLVPDSVSLRGYTF. DNA for the CDR3: TGTGCCAGCAGCTTAGTTCCGGACAGCGTCTCCCTCCGTGGCTACACCTTC.

This chain uses TRBV28 with TRBJ2-6; D is undetermined. Trimming pared 3 bases from V and 1 base from J, leaving 22 bases between. Germline lookup yields CDR1 MDHEN and CDR2 SYDVKM. This CDR3 comprises 20 residues. The CDR3 bases are TGTGCCAGCAGTTTCCCCCCCGGTCTTCTAATGGAGTCTGGGGCCAACGTCCTGACTTTC. Encoded protein: CASSFPPGLLMESGANVLTF.

The chain combines TRBV6-2 or TRBV6-3 with TRBJ1-2; D remains ambiguous. In germline, CDR1 is MNHEY, CDR2 SVGEGT. V lost 11 bases, J lost 3 bases, and 19 bases lay in between. This CDR3 is built from 14 residues. CDR3 sequence: CACEGRRAYYGYTF. CDR3 nucleotide sequence: TGTGCCTGCGAGGGTCGGAGGGCCTACTATGGCTACACCTTC.